This TCR beta chain originates from a study of identical twins. General study results and limits: Cord blood's abundant beta clonotypes had fewer insertions, unlike memory repertoires.

The CDR3 is made up of 15 amino acids. With V trimmed by 1 base and J by 10 bases, 9 bases remained unmatched. Germline loops: CDR1 SGHTA, CDR2 FQGNSA. TCRdb analysed the 5' RACE reads with MiXCR anew, one entry per CDR3 protein. The profile shows roughly 1.6 million distinct CDR3 sequences, around 33% of them singletons. The sample holds a few counts of this clonotype. Antigen: not known. The sequenced sample consisted of cord blood. V and J are TRBV7-2 and TRBJ2-3; 9 positions agree with TRBD2. The receptor was isolated from a newborn girl in good health. CDR3 bases: TGTGCCAGCAGCTTAGAATTATTAGCGGGAGTTTCGCAGTATTTT. It codes for CASSLELLAGVSQYF.